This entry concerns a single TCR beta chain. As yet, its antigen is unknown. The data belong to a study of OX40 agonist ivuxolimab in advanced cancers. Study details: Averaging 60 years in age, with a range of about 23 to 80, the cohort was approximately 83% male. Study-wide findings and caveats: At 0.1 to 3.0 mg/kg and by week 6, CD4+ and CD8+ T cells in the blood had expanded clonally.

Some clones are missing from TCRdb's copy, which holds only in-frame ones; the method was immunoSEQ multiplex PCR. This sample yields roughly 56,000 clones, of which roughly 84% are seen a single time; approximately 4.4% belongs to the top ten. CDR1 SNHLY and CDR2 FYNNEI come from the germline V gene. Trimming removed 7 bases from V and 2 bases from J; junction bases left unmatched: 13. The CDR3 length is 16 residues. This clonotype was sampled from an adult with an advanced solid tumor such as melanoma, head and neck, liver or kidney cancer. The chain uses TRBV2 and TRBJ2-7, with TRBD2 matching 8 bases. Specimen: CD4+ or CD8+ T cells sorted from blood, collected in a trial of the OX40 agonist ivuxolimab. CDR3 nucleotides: TGTGCCAGCAAACCCCCCCCGGGACTAGAAACCTACGAGCAGTACTTC. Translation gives CASKPPPGLETYEQYF.